These 26 T cell receptor beta chains were sequenced from one sample in a study of blood T cell repertoires in COVID-19 (TCRdb year 2020). Libraries came from the immunoSEQ multiplex PCR assay. Not all clones reach the TCRdb copy of this immuneACCESS table, which keeps in-frame sequences only. Checked studies attribute under half of the gap to unresolved V genes and leave the rest unexplained. The sample includes 150,000 to 200,000 clones, with around 90% observed a single time. Of the sample, 20% to 30% is held by the ten largest clones. Sequenced sample: peripheral blood. These receptors originate from a man in his 60s with acute or convalescent COVID-19.

This clone turned up a few times. The J gene is TRBJ1-2, the V gene TRBV19, with D perhaps matching TRBD1 (5 bases). The CDR3 consists of 14 residues. Germline loops: CDR1 LNHDA, CDR2 SQIVND (reference sequence). The V end was cut by 5 bases, the J end by 2 bases, with 12 bases between. CDR3 amino acids: CASSVPGGNYGYTF. DNA for the CDR3: TGTGCCAGTAGTGTCCCCGGGGGGAACTATGGCTACACCTTC.

V usage is TRBV5-4 and J usage is TRBJ1-2; TRBD1 is a possible D gene (6 bases). The CDR3 has 16 residues. Looked up from germline, CDR1 is SGHNT and CDR2 is YYREEE (reference sequence). V lost 3 bases, J lost 4 bases, and 19 bases lay in between. The CDR3 protein is CASSSLGGGQGYGYTF. The CDR3 DNA sequence: TGTGCCAGCAGCTCACTCGGCGGGGGGCAGGGCTATGGCTACACCTTC.

The gene calls are TRBV24-1 and TRBJ2-3, with 13 nucleotides matching TRBD2. Germline V gene sequence: CDR1 KGHDR, CDR2 SFDVKD. V dropped 4 bases and J dropped 4; count of bases not matched to a gene: 7. The CDR3 is 17 residues long. CDR3 region: CATSDPTSGRTSDTQYF. The CDR3 DNA reads as TGTGCCACCAGTGACCCGACTAGCGGGAGGACCTCAGATACGCAGTATTTT.

V and J are TRBV5-1 and TRBJ2-1; 10 bases line up with TRBD1. The germline CDR1 and CDR2 sequences are SGHRS and YFSETQ. The CDR3 consists of 14 residues. V trimming: 4 bases; J trimming: 6 bases; junction bases outside the gene matches: 4. CDR3 residues: CASSEGQGINEQFF. The CDR3 bases are TGCGCCAGCAGCGAGGGACAGGGGATCAATGAGCAGTTCTTC.

This clone was seen only a few times. This sequence joins TRBV2 and TRBJ1-5; TRBD1 aligns across 7 bases. The junction had 9 bases not matched to a gene; V was cut back by 8 bases and J by 5 bases. The CDR3 is made up of 14 amino acids. CDR1 is SNHLY and CDR2 is FYNNEI in the germline V gene. CDR3 residues: CASQSTGKDQPQHF. The CDR3 region has the DNA TGTGCCAGCCAATCGACAGGGAAGGATCAGCCCCAGCATTTT.

The rearrangement joins TRBV19 to TRBJ2-5; the match to TRBD2 covers 12 bases. The junction had 11 bases not matched to a gene; V was cut back by 5 bases and J by 7 bases. The CDR3 runs 16 residues. The germline V gene encodes CDR1 LNHDA and CDR2 SQIVND (reference sequence). DNA for the CDR3: TGTGCCAGTAGTTCCGAGCTAGCGGGAGGGCGTGTGACCCAGTACTTC. Amino acids: CASSSELAGGRVTQYF.

V gene TRBV6-5 combines with J gene TRBJ1-4; D perhaps matches TRBD1 (5 bases). This CDR3 region has 14 residues. The V gene's germline CDR1 is MNHEY and CDR2 SVGAGI. The V and J ends lost 0 bases and 8 bases respectively, with 10 bases between them. The CDR3 coding sequence is TGTGCCAGCAGTTACTCACCAGGGAAAGAAAAACTGTTTTTT. Residues: CASSYSPGKEKLFF.

This clone has only a few counts. The chain couples TRBV5-1 to TRBJ2-2; TRBD1 matches at 9 bases. Germline CDR1 and CDR2: SGHRS and YFSETQ. The junction had 4 bases not matched to a gene; V was cut back by 3 bases and J by 7 bases. The CDR3 runs to 14 residues. CDR3 DNA: TGCGCCAGCAGCTCCGGACAGGGGCACGGGGAGCTGTTTTTT. As protein: CASSSGQGHGELFF.

This clone came up a few times. This sequence joins TRBV6-2 or TRBV6-3 and TRBJ1-1; D possibly corresponds to TRBD1 (5 bases). Germline CDR1 reads MNHEY; CDR2 reads SVGEGT. The CDR3 length is 15 residues. Trimming took 6 bases from V and 0 from J, leaving 14 bases between them. The CDR3: CASSHAGTLNTEAFF. The CDR3 DNA sequence: TGTGCCAGCAGCCACGCGGGGACTCTGAACACTGAAGCTTTCTTT.

The V call is TRBV5-6, the J call TRBJ1-5, with TRBD1 identical over 9 bases. The CDR3 runs 17 residues. The V gene's germline CDR1 is SGHDT and CDR2 YYEEEE. Trimming took 3 bases from V and 2 from J; bases not matched to a gene: 9. This chain's CDR3 is CASSWGPTGGGNQPQHF. CDR3 in DNA: TGTGCCAGCAGCTGGGGCCCAACAGGGGGCGGCAATCAGCCCCAGCATTTT.

As to this clone: The same CDR3 arises from other DNA sequences in this sample as well. The chain links TRBV24-1 to TRBJ2-1; D possibly corresponds to TRBD2 (6 bases). V lost 4 bases to trimming and J lost 2 bases, with 14 bases between them. The CDR3 totals 16 residues. Germline CDR1 reads KGHDR; CDR2 reads SFDVKD. CDR3 DNA: TGTGCCACCAGTGACCGGGCCCGCGGGACCTACAATGAGCAGTTCTTC. Amino acid sequence: CATSDRARGTYNEQFF.

The rearrangement joins TRBV7-2 to TRBJ1-2, with no clear D. Trimming took 7 bases from V and 1 from J, leaving 10 bases between them. Germline V gives CDR1 SGHTA, CDR2 FQGNSA. This CDR3 is built from 13 residues. The CDR3, as DNA: TGTGCCAGCACCCCGGGAGTTAACTATGGCTACACCTTC. Protein product: CASTPGVNYGYTF.

This clone was counted a few times. The genes are TRBV24-1 and TRBJ2-1; D remains unclear. This CDR3 has 15 amino acids. With 3 bases removed from V and 6 bases from J, the gap between germline ends came to 14 bases. CDR1 KGHDR and CDR2 SFDVKD come from the germline V gene. The CDR3: CATSDESDLGNEQFF. The CDR3 DNA reads as TGTGCCACCAGTGATGAGTCAGACCTAGGCAATGAGCAGTTCTTC.

This clone showed up just once. The J gene is TRBJ1-3, the V gene TRBV5-1, with 7 bases that match TRBD1. This CDR3 spans 14 amino acids. Germline CDR1 reads SGHRS; CDR2 reads YFSETQ. Germline trimming cut 0 bases from V and 8 bases from J; bases unmatched to any gene: 5. CDR3 nucleotide sequence: TGCGCCAGCAGCTTGGGAGGGGGCGCGGACACCATATATTTT. Translating gives CASSLGGGADTIYF.

This clone was detected once. The J gene is TRBJ2-3, the V gene TRBV30; 8 nucleotides agree with TRBD1. CDR1 and CDR2 from the germline V gene are GTSNPN and SVGIG (reference sequence). The trim removed 5 bases at V and 2 bases at J, leaving 9 bases unmatched. This CDR3 is 15 amino acids long. This CDR3 is CAWVMDREFTDTQYF. In DNA form, the CDR3 reads TGTGCCTGGGTAATGGACAGGGAGTTCACAGATACGCAGTATTTT.

Written as DNA, the CDR3 is TGTGCCAGCAGCTTAGACGGGGTCTCACCTGAAGCTTTCTTT. Translating it yields CASSLDGVSPEAFF. V is TRBV7-2 and J is TRBJ1-1; no definite D call. With 1 base removed from V and 6 bases from J, the gap between germline ends came to 12 bases. CDR3 size: 14 residues. The germline gives CDR1 SGHTA, CDR2 FQGNSA.

This clone appeared once. V gene TRBV18 combines with J gene TRBJ1-3; D gene unclear. The CDR3 consists of 14 residues. Germline CDR1 is KGHSH and CDR2 is LQKENI. Trimming shortened V by 2 bases and J by 0 bases, and 5 bases separated the two germline ends. Written as DNA, the CDR3 is TGTGCCAGCTCACCATCCAGCTCTGGAAACACCATATATTTT. Residues: CASSPSSSGNTIYF.

The chain carries TRBV4-2 and TRBJ1-3, with D perhaps matching TRBD1 (5 bases). Deletions cut 4 bases from V and 2 bases from J, with 9 bases between. The CDR3 consists of 14 residues. Looked up from germline, CDR1 is LGHNA and CDR2 is YNFKEQ. The DNA for the CDR3 is TGTGCCAGCAGCCTACAGGCGGCTGGAAACACCATATATTTT. Residues: CASSLQAAGNTIYF.

This chain uses TRBV24-1 with TRBJ1-2; 9 bases match TRBD1. The V segment lost 4 bases and the J segment 8 bases; nucleotides outside the gene matches: 4. Germline CDR1 and CDR2: KGHDR and SFDVKD. The CDR3 extends over 13 amino acids. In nucleotides, the CDR3 is TGTGCCACCAGTGACGGACAGGGGTACGGCTACACCTTC. Its translation: CATSDGQGYGYTF.

The genes are TRBV24-1 and TRBJ2-1, with TRBD2 as a possible D gene (5 bases). The germline V and J ends were trimmed by 1 base and 0 bases, with 12 bases remaining between them. This CDR3 region has 17 residues. Looked up from germline, CDR1 is KGHDR and CDR2 is SFDVKD. CDR3 nucleotides: TGTGCCACCAGTGATTTAGGTGGAGGAAGCTCCTACAATGAGCAGTTCTTC. It yields the protein CATSDLGGGSSYNEQFF.

The chain links TRBV25-1 to TRBJ1-2, with TRBD1 matching over 9 bases. The CDR3 consists of 13 residues. The germline CDR1 and CDR2 sequences are MGHDK and SYGVNS. V dropped 5 bases and J dropped 8; count of bases not matched to a gene: 6. CDR3 in DNA: TGTGCCAGCAGTAGAGGGGACAGGGACGGCTACACCTTC. The encoded protein is CASSRGDRDGYTF.

The CDR3 DNA reads as TGTGCCAGCAGCTTAGGGCCGACAGGGGAGGACTACACCTTC. Its protein product is CASSLGPTGEDYTF. J is TRBJ1-2 and V is TRBV7-3, with 8 nucleotides matching TRBD1. Germline CDR1 SGHTA, CDR2 FQGTGA. V shed 2 bases, J shed 10 bases, and the junction held 9 bases outside the gene matches. This CDR3 is built from 14 residues.

The J gene is TRBJ2-7, the V gene TRBV18; D is unresolved. Germline CDR1 and CDR2: KGHSH and LQKENI. V lost 2 bases and J 5 bases, leaving 10 bases between the germline ends. There are 13 residues in the CDR3. CDR3 region: CASSPGQSDEQYF. The CDR3 bases are TGTGCCAGCTCACCAGGGCAGTCCGACGAGCAGTACTTC.

This clone has only a few counts. J is TRBJ2-2 and V is TRBV27, with 8 positions matching TRBD2. Trimming removed 7 bases from V and 6 bases from J; junction bases left unmatched: 13. The CDR3 loop spans 16 amino acids. The germline V gene has CDR1 MNHEY and CDR2 SMNVEV (reference sequence). The CDR3, as DNA: TGTGCCAGCATCTCTGCGGGCAGCGGGAGAGCCGGGGAGCTGTTTTTT. Protein: CASISAGSGRAGELFF.

This clone is a singleton in its sample. The CDR3: CATTTQGNQPQHF. CDR3 nucleotide sequence: TGTGCCACCACTACGCAGGGGAATCAGCCCCAGCATTTT. The rearrangement joins TRBV15 to TRBJ1-5; a possible D gene is TRBD1 (6 bases). The V and J ends lost 7 bases and 4 bases respectively, with 11 bases between them. Per the germline V gene, CDR1 is LNHNV and CDR2 is YYDKDF (reference sequence). This CDR3 region has 13 residues. The full variable domain, rest sourced from reference TRBV15 and TRBJ1-5, is DAMVIQNPRYQVTQFGKPVTLSCSQTLNHNVMYWYQQKSSQAPKLLFHYYDKDFNNEADTPDNFQSRRPNTSFCFLDIRSPGLGDTAMYLCATTTQGNQPQHFGDGTRLSIL.

Regarding this clone: An end of the junction does not agree with germline; a read error may underlie this. V and J are TRBV6-5 and TRBJ1-3; TRBD1 is a possible D gene (6 bases). The CDR3 sequence is 15 residues long. The V gene's germline CDR1 is MNHEY and CDR2 SVGAGI. The CDR3 DNA is TGTGCCAGCAGGACAGGCAGGACCTCTGGAAACATCATATATTTT. Amino acid sequence: CASRTGRTSGNIIYF.